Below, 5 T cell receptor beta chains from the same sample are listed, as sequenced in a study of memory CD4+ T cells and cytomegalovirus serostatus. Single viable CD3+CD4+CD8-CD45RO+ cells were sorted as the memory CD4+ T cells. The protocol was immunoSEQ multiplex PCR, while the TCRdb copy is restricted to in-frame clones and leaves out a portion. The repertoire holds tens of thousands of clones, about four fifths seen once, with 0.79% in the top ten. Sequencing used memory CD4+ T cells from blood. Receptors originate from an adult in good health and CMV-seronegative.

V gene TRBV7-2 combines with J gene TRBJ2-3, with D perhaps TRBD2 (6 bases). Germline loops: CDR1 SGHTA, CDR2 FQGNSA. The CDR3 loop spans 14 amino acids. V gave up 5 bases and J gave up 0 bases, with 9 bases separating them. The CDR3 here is CASSPGTSTDTQYF. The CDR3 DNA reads TGTGCCAGCAGCCCTGGGACTAGCACAGATACGCAGTATTTT.

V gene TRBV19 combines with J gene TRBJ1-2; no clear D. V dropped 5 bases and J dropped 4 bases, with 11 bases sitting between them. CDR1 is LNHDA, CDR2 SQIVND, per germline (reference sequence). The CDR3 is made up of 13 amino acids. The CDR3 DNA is TGTGCCAGTAGTCTCGAGCTACCCTATGGCTACACCTTC. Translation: CASSLELPYGYTF. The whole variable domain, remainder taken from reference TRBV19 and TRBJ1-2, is DGGITQSPKYLFRKEGQNVTLSCEQNLNHDAMYWYRQDPGQGLRLIYYSQIVNDFQKGDIAEGYSVSREKKESFPLTVTSAQKNPTAFYLCASSLELPYGYTFGSGTRLTVV.

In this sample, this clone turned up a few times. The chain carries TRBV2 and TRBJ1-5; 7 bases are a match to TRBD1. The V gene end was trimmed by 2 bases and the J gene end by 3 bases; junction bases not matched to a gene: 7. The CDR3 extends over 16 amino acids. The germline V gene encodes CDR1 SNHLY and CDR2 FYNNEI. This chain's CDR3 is CASSEIMGQSNQPQHF. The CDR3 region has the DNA TGTGCCAGCAGTGAAATAATGGGACAGTCCAATCAGCCCCAGCATTTT.

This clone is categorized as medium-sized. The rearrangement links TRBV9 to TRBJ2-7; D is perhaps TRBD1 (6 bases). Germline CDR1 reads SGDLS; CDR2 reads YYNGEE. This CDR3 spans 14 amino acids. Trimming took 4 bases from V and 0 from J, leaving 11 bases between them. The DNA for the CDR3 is TGTGCCAGCAGCTACCGGGACAACTCCTACGAGCAGTACTTC. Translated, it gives CASSYRDNSYEQYF.

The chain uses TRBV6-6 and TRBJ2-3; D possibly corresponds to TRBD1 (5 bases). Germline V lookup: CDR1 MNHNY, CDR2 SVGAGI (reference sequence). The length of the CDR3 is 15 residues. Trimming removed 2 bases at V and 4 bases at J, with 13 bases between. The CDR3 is CASSYLGVVADTQYF. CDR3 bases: TGTGCCAGCAGTTACCTAGGGGTAGTGGCAGATACGCAGTATTTT.